The next 27 T cell receptor beta chains were all read from a single sample in a study of blood T cells in healthy people across ages. A second PCR, run for roughly 7 to 11 cycles, used a sample-barcoded 5' primer plus a J-beta primer mix. Via MiXCR, TCRdb re-called the 5' RACE reads, giving one row per CDR3 protein. This table holds around 700,000 distinct CDR3 sequences, about 25% found once. These data were also filed under a second study, of T cells of mothers and their children.

Material for sequencing was blood. These receptors originate from a boy younger than 18 in good health.

This clonotype has just a few counts. The chain joins TRBV20-1 to TRBJ2-1, with a tentative D call TRBD2 (5 bases). The germline CDR1 and CDR2 sequences are DFQATT and SNEGSKA (reference sequence). Trimming removed 0 bases at V and 9 bases at J, with 21 bases between. The CDR3 runs to 16 residues. Here the CDR3 reads CSAREFSSGLTGEQFF. The DNA for the CDR3 is TGCAGTGCTAGAGAATTTAGCAGCGGCCTTACGGGTGAGCAGTTCTTC.

This clonotype showed up just a few times. V usage is TRBV4-3 and J usage is TRBJ2-5; D is possibly TRBD2 (6 bases). CDR3 length: 15 residues. Germline-derived CDR1 and CDR2 are LGHNA and YSLEER. V lost 0 bases and J lost 6, with 14 bases in between. CDR3 nucleotides: TGCGCCAGCAGCCAAGATAGGGCGGGGACCCAGACCCAGTACTTC. It specifies CASSQDRAGTQTQYF.

This clonotype was counted ten times or more. The V and J genes are TRBV27 and TRBJ1-4; possible D gene TRBD1, 5 bases. V dropped 5 bases and J dropped 5 bases, with 15 bases sitting between them. CDR3 length: 15 residues. The germline V gene has CDR1 MNHEY and CDR2 SMNVEV (reference sequence). CDR3 in amino acids: CASSLRGLSNEKLFF. As DNA, the CDR3 is TGTGCCAGCAGTCTCCGGGGCCTCTCGAATGAAAAACTGTTTTTT.

The chain is built from TRBV5-5 and TRBJ1-6; tentatively, D is TRBD1 (5 bases). V was trimmed by 2 bases and J by 8 bases, leaving 17 bases between them. The germline V gene has CDR1 SGHKS and CDR2 YYEKEE (reference sequence). This CDR3 region has 16 residues. The DNA for the CDR3 is TGTGCCAGCAGCTTAGGAGCTTCCGGGGGGTATTCACCCCTCCACTTT. It translates to CASSLGASGGYSPLHF.

The V call is TRBV5-1, the J call TRBJ2-1; no clear D. V dropped 4 bases and J dropped 7 bases, with 15 bases sitting between them. The length of the CDR3 is 14 residues. Germline V gives CDR1 SGHRS, CDR2 YFSETQ. Here the CDR3 reads CASSNQIDGNEQFF. CDR3 in DNA: TGCGCCAGCAGCAACCAAATCGACGGGAATGAGCAGTTCTTC.

The chain carries TRBV7-2 and TRBJ1-1; unclear D gene. Germline-derived CDR1 and CDR2 are SGHTA and FQGNSA. V gave up 1 base and J gave up 1 base, with 10 bases separating them. The CDR3 is 15 residues long. CDR3 nucleotides: TGTGCCAGCAGCTTAGGATTTTTCCCGAACACTGAAGCTTTCTTT. It yields the protein CASSLGFFPNTEAFF.

This clonotype was counted a few times. The chain is built from TRBV20-1 and TRBJ2-5, with D tentatively TRBD2 (5 bases). The CDR3 runs to 12 residues. The V gene lost 3 bases and the J gene lost 4 bases, with 9 bases spanning the gap. Per the germline V gene, CDR1 is DFQATT and CDR2 is SNEGSKA (reference sequence). The CDR3 protein is CSARGRVETQYF. The CDR3 DNA reads as TGCAGTGCTAGGGGGAGAGTAGAGACCCAGTACTTC.

The V gene is TRBV20-1, the J gene TRBJ2-5; D unclear. The V and J ends lost 3 bases and 0 bases respectively, with 5 bases between them. This CDR3 contains 12 residues. Germline CDR1 DFQATT, CDR2 SNEGSKA (reference sequence). The CDR3 loop is CSASLYQETQYF. CDR3 nucleotide sequence: TGCAGTGCTAGCCTGTACCAAGAGACCCAGTACTTC.

The J gene is TRBJ2-3, the V gene TRBV20-1, with 9 bases that match TRBD1. Germline V CDR1 and CDR2: DFQATT, SNEGSKA (reference sequence). Trimming cost V 0 bases and J 5 bases; bases outside gene matches: 6. This CDR3 is 15 amino acids long. The CDR3 DNA reads TGCAGTGCTAGAGAGAACAGGGGGCGGAGAGATACGCAGTATTTT. This gives the protein CSARENRGRRDTQYF.

The V gene is TRBV7-9, the J gene TRBJ1-6; 9 bases match TRBD1. The CDR3 extends over 14 amino acids. Germline assignment: CDR1 SEHNR and CDR2 FQNEAQ (reference sequence). J was trimmed by 8 bases and V by 6 bases; bases with no gene match: 5. For the CDR3, the DNA is TGTGCCAGCAGGGTAACAGGGGGCGATTCACCCCTCCACTTT. Translated, it gives CASRVTGGDSPLHF.

On this clonotype: One junction end disagrees with the germline gene, perhaps due to a read error. The chain is built from TRBV29-1 and TRBJ2-1; D uncertain. Germline lookup yields CDR1 SQVTM and CDR2 ANQGSEA. The CDR3 consists of 11 residues. This CDR3 is CSVAGHNEQSF. In DNA form, the CDR3 reads TGCAGCGTTGCGGGCCACAATGAGCAGTCCTTC.

V and J are TRBV5-1 and TRBJ2-7; a possible D gene is TRBD2 (5 bases). The CDR3 extends over 14 amino acids. V lost 0 bases and J 3 bases, leaving 10 bases between the germline ends. Germline assignment: CDR1 SGHRS and CDR2 YFSETQ. In DNA, the CDR3 is TGCGCCAGCAGCTTGGACCGGGAAGGCTACGAGCAGTACTTC. Translating gives CASSLDREGYEQYF.

This clonotype was observed a handful of times. V and J are TRBV2 and TRBJ2-2, with D possibly being TRBD2 (6 bases). This CDR3 spans 14 amino acids. Trimming took off 5 bases at V and 6 bases at J, with 13 bases between the two ends. Germline CDR1 and CDR2: SNHLY and FYNNEI. This chain's CDR3 is CASSLDYFAGELFF. DNA of the CDR3: TGTGCCAGCAGTCTGGACTATTTCGCCGGGGAGCTGTTTTTT.

This clonotype turned up a few times. V is TRBV2 and J is TRBJ2-5; D gene unclear. V lost 4 bases, J lost 0 bases, and 15 bases lay in between. The V gene's germline CDR1 is SNHLY and CDR2 FYNNEI. This CDR3 comprises 16 residues. The CDR3 region is CASSGLANGDQETQYF. CDR3 in DNA: TGTGCCAGCAGTGGTTTAGCTAACGGAGACCAAGAGACCCAGTACTTC.

This clonotype has ten or more counts. The chain recombines TRBV7-9 with TRBJ2-5, with TRBD1 matching over 7 bases. With 5 bases clipped from V and 7 bases from J, the junction kept 13 bases outside the gene matches. Germline loops: CDR1 SEHNR, CDR2 FQNEAQ (reference sequence). The CDR3 consists of 15 residues. Here the CDR3 reads CASSARPDREGTQYF. The CDR3 coding sequence is TGTGCCAGCAGCGCCCGTCCTGACAGGGAAGGGACCCAGTACTTC.

This chain links TRBV2 with TRBJ1-6; TRBD1 matches 9 bases. The CDR3 consists of 14 residues. Germline CDR1 is SNHLY and CDR2 is FYNNEI. Germline trimming cut 5 bases from V and 9 bases from J; bases unmatched to any gene: 5. In nucleotides, the CDR3 is TGTGCCAGCAGTCCGGACAGGGGCGGTTCACCCCTCCACTTT. Translation: CASSPDRGGSPLHF.

This clonotype was picked up a small number of times. This chain joins TRBV6-5 and TRBJ2-7; 7 nucleotides agree with TRBD1. The V gene's germline CDR1 is MNHEY and CDR2 SVGAGI. Germline trimming cut 0 bases from V and 2 bases from J; bases unmatched to any gene: 10. This CDR3 spans 17 amino acids. Here the CDR3 reads CASSYSTGTAEPYEQYF. The DNA for the CDR3 is TGTGCCAGCAGTTACTCGACCGGGACAGCAGAACCCTACGAGCAGTACTTC.

The rearrangement joins TRBV29-1 to TRBJ2-1; D may be TRBD1 or TRBD2 (5 bases each). Germline CDR1 reads SQVTM; CDR2 reads ANQGSEA. The ends were cut back, 8 bases at V and 5 bases at J, with 19 bases in the middle. The CDR3 extends over 14 amino acids. CDR3 nucleotides: TGCAGCTCTCGGGGCCTAATAGACAACAATGAGCAGTTCTTC. It is translated as CSSRGLIDNNEQFF.

This clonotype was seen more than once but under ten times. This chain joins TRBV7-9 and TRBJ2-1; possibly TRBD2 for D (6 bases). Judging by the DNA end, TRBJ2-7 fits better; the J call may be wrong. The CDR3 totals 13 residues. Germline V lookup: CDR1 SEHNR, CDR2 FQNEAQ (reference sequence). The DNA for the CDR3 is TGTGCCAGCGCGCCACCGGCGGGAAACGAGCAGTACTTC. The encoded protein is CASAPPAGNEQYF.

This clonotype appeared a few times. The chain combines TRBV28 with TRBJ2-7, with unresolved D. The CDR3 runs 15 residues. V was clipped by 1 base and J by 2 bases, with 12 bases between them. Per the germline V gene, CDR1 is MDHEN and CDR2 is SYDVKM. CDR3 in amino acids: CASSLSLRNTYEQYF. DNA of the CDR3: TGTGCCAGCAGTTTATCCCTCAGGAATACCTACGAGCAGTACTTC.

The chain has TRBV20-1 and TRBJ2-3, with D hard to call. This CDR3 has 17 residues. Trimming pared 4 bases from V and 0 bases from J, leaving 20 bases between. From germline, CDR1 is DFQATT and CDR2 SNEGSKA (reference sequence). Here the CDR3 reads CSATLRLLSYSTDTQYF. CDR3 DNA: TGCAGTGCTACTCTGCGCCTCCTAAGCTATAGCACAGATACGCAGTATTTT.

This chain uses TRBV29-1 with TRBJ2-5; D is uncertain. This CDR3 region has 12 residues. V was pared by 7 bases and J by 1 base, with 10 bases between. CDR1 is SQVTM, CDR2 ANQGSEA, per germline. CDR3 loop: CSAQTPQETQYF. The CDR3 coding sequence is TGCAGCGCACAGACACCCCAAGAGACCCAGTACTTC.

This clonotype was seen a few times. The chain is built from TRBV11-2 and TRBJ2-4; D remains unclear. The V end was cut by 5 bases, the J end by 7 bases, with 15 bases between. From germline, CDR1 is SGHAT and CDR2 FQNNGV. The CDR3 covers 14 residues. The CDR3 bases are TGTGCCAGCAGCCCCGGCGCAGCCCCCAACATTCAGTACTTC. Translating gives CASSPGAAPNIQYF.

The chain links TRBV9 to TRBJ2-2, with D possibly TRBD2 on 6 matching bases. This CDR3 has 14 amino acids. Germline V gene lookup returns CDR1 SGDLS and CDR2 YYNGEE. V lost 0 bases to trimming and J lost 7 bases, with 10 bases between them. CDR3: CASSVGGGGGELFF. CDR3 bases: TGTGCCAGCAGCGTAGGGGGAGGAGGCGGGGAGCTGTTTTTT.

The table lists this clonotype with a few counts. This rearrangement joins TRBV6-5 to TRBJ2-1; perhaps TRBD1 as D (6 bases). The CDR3 consists of 14 residues. Trimming left V 4 bases short and J 5 bases short, with 12 bases between. Germline assignment: CDR1 MNHEY and CDR2 SVGAGI. CDR3 in DNA: TGTGCCAGCAGTTCTGGACAGTTCCACAATGAGCAGTTCTTC. This codes for CASSSGQFHNEQFF.

CDR3: CASRLDSNYGYTF. In nucleotides, the CDR3 is TGTGCCAGCAGGCTGGACAGTAACTATGGCTACACCTTC. The chain couples TRBV11-2 to TRBJ1-2, with D tentatively TRBD1 (6 bases). V lost 6 bases, J lost 1 base, and 9 bases lay in between. The CDR3 loop spans 13 amino acids. Germline loops: CDR1 SGHAT, CDR2 FQNNGV. The full variable domain, in which reference TRBV11-2 and TRBJ1-2 provide the parts outside the CDR3, is EAGVAQSPRYKIIEKRQSVAFWCNPISGHATLYWYQQILGQGPKLLIQFQNNGVVDDSQLPKDRFSAERLKGVDSTLKIQPAKLEDSAVYLCASRLDSNYGYTFGSGTRLTVV.

V usage is TRBV7-9 and J usage is TRBJ2-2, with D hard to call. V was shortened by 5 bases and J by 8 bases, with 6 bases between the two germline ends. The CDR3 length is 11 residues. CDR1 is SEHNR and CDR2 is FQNEAQ in the germline V gene (reference sequence). As DNA, the CDR3 is TGTGCCAGCAGCATTGGGGGGGAGCTGTTTTTT. Protein product: CASSIGGELFF.